This T cell receptor beta chain comes out of a study of cytomegalovirus exposure and HLA in healthy donors. CDR1 is SGHRS and CDR2 is YFSETQ in the germline V gene. This CDR3 region has 14 residues. The ends were cut back, 0 bases at V and 7 bases at J, with 13 bases in the middle. Healthy bone marrow donors made up the donors. The PCR employed 60 Vbeta primers together with 13 Jbeta primers. As originally analysed: In a later analysis, around 12 million of some 80 million unique beta chains occurred in at least two donors. Only in-frame clones appear in the TCRdb table, and some are missing; sequencing was by immunoSEQ multiplex PCR. That table furnishes V, J and clone size, whereas the DNA furnished D and trimming. The table lists 130,000 or so clones, about two thirds of them singletons, with around 7% in the top ten.

The receptor was isolated from a man aged 35 to 55 in good health and CMV-seropositive. This sequence joins TRBV5-1 and TRBJ1-2; D ambiguous. Material: PBMCs. CDR3 sequence (DNA): TGCGCCAGCAGCTTGGGACGGGAAGCTCTTGGCTACACCTTC. Translating it yields CASSLGREALGYTF.